One T cell receptor (beta chain) is described in this entry. The repertoire was sequenced with immunoSEQ multiplex PCR; TCRdb's copy has only in-frame clones and lacks some. The table lists about 27,000 clones, around 73% of them singletons. The CDR3 loop spans 13 amino acids. Per germline, CDR1 MNHEY and CDR2 SMNVEV (reference sequence). Trimming pared 5 bases from V and 4 bases from J, leaving 11 bases between. The data belong to a study of sequential checkpoint blockade in melanoma. In the study overall: Patients were randomized 1:1 to nivolumab-then-ipilimumab or ipilimumab-then-nivolumab first-line.

The treatment is: randomized to nivolumab then ipilimumab (arm A) or the reverse (arm B). This sample comprised CD8+ T cells sorted from blood (inferred from file names), obtained from a patient given nivolumab and ipilimumab in sequence. The sequence came from a human donor with melanoma. The chain is built from TRBV27 and TRBJ1-2; D not certain. CDR3 coding DNA: TGTGCCAGCAGTCCCCCAGGATTCTATGGCTACACCTTC. This gives the protein CASSPPGFYGYTF.